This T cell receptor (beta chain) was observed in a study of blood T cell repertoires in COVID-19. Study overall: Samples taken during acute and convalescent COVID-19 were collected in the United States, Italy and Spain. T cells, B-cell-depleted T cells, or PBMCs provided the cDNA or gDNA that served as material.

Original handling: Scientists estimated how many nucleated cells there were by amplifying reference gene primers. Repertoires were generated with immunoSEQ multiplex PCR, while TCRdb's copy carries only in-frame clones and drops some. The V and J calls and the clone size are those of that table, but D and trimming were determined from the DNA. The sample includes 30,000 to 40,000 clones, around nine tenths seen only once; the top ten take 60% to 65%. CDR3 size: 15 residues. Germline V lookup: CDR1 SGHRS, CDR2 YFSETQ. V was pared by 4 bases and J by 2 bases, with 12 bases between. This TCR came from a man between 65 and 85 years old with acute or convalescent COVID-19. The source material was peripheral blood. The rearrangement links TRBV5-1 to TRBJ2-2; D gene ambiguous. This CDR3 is CASSIRSANTGELFF. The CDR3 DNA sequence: TGCGCCAGCAGCATACGAAGCGCCAACACCGGGGAGCTGTTTTTT.